The source of this T cell receptor (beta chain) is a study of CD8 T cells in Susac syndrome. Negative magnetic isolation gave CD8+ and CD4+ cells; FACS enriched CD8+ TEMRA. The CDR3 sequence is 13 residues long. Germline V CDR1 and CDR2: DFQATT, SNEGSKA (reference sequence). The junction had 3 bases not matched to a gene; V was cut back by 7 bases and J by 1 base. Study-wide results and limits: The study acknowledged a relatively small number of individuals in its TCR sequencing and HLA analysis.

RNA, at about 0.5 to 1 ug, was reverse transcribed with random hexamers. Across 54 Vbeta and 13 Jbeta, immunoSEQ multiplex PCR amplified TCR beta CDR3. Each CDR3 protein gets one entry after TCRdb re-called the immunoSEQ multiplex PCR reads with MiXCR. The data contain 150,000 to 200,000 distinct CDR3 sequences, 80% to 95% of them singletons. This clonotype occurred once. Its antigen is not identified. Sequenced material: CD4+ T cells from PBMCs. This TCR was recovered from a human donor with multiple sclerosis. V is TRBV20-1 and J is TRBJ2-3; TRBD1 matches 9 bases. In DNA form, the CDR3 reads TGCAGTGGGGACAGGGAACGCACAGATACGCAGTATTTT. Residues: CSGDRERTDTQYF.